The rows below give T cell receptor beta chains drawn from one sample of a study of blood T cell repertoires in COVID-19. This table comes from immunoSEQ multiplex PCR, and its TCRdb copy is limited to in-frame clones, with some not included. Found here are roughly 160,000 clones, 75% to 90% of them singletons; the top ten hold 2.5% to 3.5%. The sequencing input was peripheral blood. The receptor source for this set is a woman aged 60-75 years with acute or convalescent COVID-19. Each CDR3 is given with its conserved first and last residue. The D gene is left open where the match is weak. The listing skips clone size in some rows; elsewhere it reads once, few, many or a size class.

>many|.|TRBV9|TRBJ2-7
TGTGCCAGCAGCGTAGGCGGGACCACGGGGGAGCAGTACTTC
CASSVGGTTGEQYF
>.|TRBD1|TRBV11-2|TRBJ2-1
TGTGCCAGCAGCCCGCGGACAGGGAACTCCTACAATGAGCAGTTCTTC
CASSPRTGNSYNEQFF
>few|.|TRBV7-9|TRBJ2-7
TGTGCCAGCAGCTTAGGTATCAGCTCCTACGAGCAGTACTTC
CASSLGISSYEQYF
>.|.|TRBV19|TRBJ1-5
TGTGCCAGTAGTCCACAGGTGCTCGAGGGCAATCAGCCCCAGCATTTT
CASSPQVLEGNQPQHF
>.|TRBD1|TRBV19|TRBJ1-3
TGTGCCAGTAGTAACAGGGGGGCGAGAACCGGAAACACCATATATTTT
CASSNRGARTGNTIYF
>.|TRBD2|TRBV12-5|TRBJ2-5
TGTGCTAGTGGTTTGGTAGGGCTAGCGGGGGCCCCTACTAGGGAGACCCAGTACTTC
CASGLVGLAGAPTRETQYF
>.|TRBD1|TRBV4-2|TRBJ1-2
TGTGCCAGCAGCCAAGATGCAGGGACAGTGAAAGGCTACACCTTC
CASSQDAGTVKGYTF
>few|TRBD2|TRBV6-1|TRBJ2-7
TGTGCCAGCAGTGAAGGACCTAGCGGGGGGTACGAGCAGTACTTC
CASSEGPSGGYEQYF
>.|.|TRBV29-1|TRBJ2-7
TGCAGCGTTGAAGAGTGGCAGGGCCCCTCCTACGAGCAGTACTTC
CSVEEWQGPSYEQYF
>.|.|TRBV4-1|TRBJ1-6
TGCGCCAGCATGTCCTCAAGGGGGAATAATTCACCCCTCCACTTT
CASMSSRGNNSPLHF
>.|TRBD1|TRBV13|TRBJ1-1
TGTGCCAGCAGCCCCGACAGGGGCACTGAAGCTTTCTTT
CASSPDRGTEAFF
>.|.|TRBV28|TRBJ2-3
TGTGCCAGCAGTTCTGGCAACACAGATACGCAGTATTTT
CASSSGNTDTQYF
>.|.|TRBV19|TRBJ2-6
TGTGCCAGTAGTATAGGTCAGACTGGGGCCAACGTCCTGACTTTC
CASSIGQTGANVLTF
>.|.|TRBV5-4|TRBJ2-7
TGTGCCAGCAGCTTGGCTAGCGTAGACTACGAGCAGTACTTC
CASSLASVDYEQYF
>.|TRBD1|TRBV4-1|TRBJ1-2
TGCGCCAGCAGCCTCGGACAGGGGGTAGGCTACACCTTC
CASSLGQGVGYTF
>.|.|TRBV30|TRBJ1-4
TGTGCCTGGGCCCTCCAGGGTGAAAAACTGTTTTTT
CAWALQGEKLFF
>few|TRBD2|TRBV5-1|TRBJ2-1
TGCGCCAGCAGCGTTTCTAGCGGTGAGCAGTTCTTC
CASSVSSGEQFF
>.|.|TRBV28|TRBJ1-2
TGTGCCAGCAGTCGACAGGACTATGGCTACACCTTC
CASSRQDYGYTF
>few|.|TRBV4-3|TRBJ1-2
TGCGCCAGCAGCCCCGGACAGCACTATGGCTACACCTTC
CASSPGQHYGYTF
>few|.|TRBV7-8|TRBJ1-3
TGTGCCAGCAGCTTATTTTTAGGAAACACCATATATTTT
CASSLFLGNTIYF
>.|TRBD1|TRBV28|TRBJ1-2
TGTGCCAGCAGTTTTTCGGTGGACAGGGGGTACTACGACTATGGCTACACCTTC
CASSFSVDRGYYDYGYTF
>few|TRBD1|TRBV30|TRBJ1-5
TGTGCCTGGGAACGACAGGGATGGGCTGGCAATCAGCCCCAGCATTTT
CAWERQGWAGNQPQHF
>.|TRBD1|TRBV19|TRBJ1-5
TGTGCCAGTAGTAGCCGGACAGGGGTGAATCAGCCCCAGCATTTT
CASSSRTGVNQPQHF
>few|TRBD1|TRBV4-1|TRBJ2-2
TGCGCCAGCAGCTTACGGACAGGATCGAACACCGGGGAGCTGTTTTTT
CASSLRTGSNTGELFF
>.|TRBD1|TRBV18|TRBJ1-2
TGTGCCAGCTCACCACAATTAGGGGGCGATGGCTACACCTTC
CASSPQLGGDGYTF
>.|.|TRBV6-2/TRBV6-3|TRBJ2-7
TGTGCCAGCAGTTACGAGGGCTACGAGCAGTACTTC
CASSYEGYEQYF
>.|TRBD1|TRBV27|TRBJ2-3
TGTGCCAGCAGCCTATTGGGATCTGGGACAGGGGGCTCGGGGACGCAGTATTTT
CASSLLGSGTGGSGTQYF
>.|.|TRBV7-9|TRBJ1-4
TGTGCCAGCAGCTCCCTCCCTGGGAGGGAAAAACTGTTTTTT
CASSSLPGREKLFF
>.|.|TRBV5-4|TRBJ2-5
TGTGCCAGCTCCTGGGGCAGGGCAGAGACCCAGTACTTC
CASSWGRAETQYF
>.|TRBD1|TRBV9|TRBJ2-7
TGTGCCAGCAGCCCTAGACCGGGACAGCAGTCCTACGAGCAGTACTTC
CASSPRPGQQSYEQYF
>.|.|TRBV7-8|TRBJ1-2
TGTGCCAGCAGCGACAGTAACTATGGCTACACCTTC
CASSDSNYGYTF
>once|TRBD1|TRBV19|TRBJ1-5
TGTGCCAGTGCCGGGACAGGGGGCTCAAATCAGCCCCAGCATTTT
CASAGTGGSNQPQHF
>.|TRBD2|TRBV2|TRBJ2-3
TGTGCCAGCAGTCGACTAGCGGGGGTCACAGATACGCAGTATTTT
CASSRLAGVTDTQYF
>.|.|TRBV19|TRBJ1-1
TGTGCCAGTCAAGCACAGGTTTACACTGAAGCTTTCTTT
CASQAQVYTEAFF
>.|.|TRBV20-1|TRBJ1-1
TGCAGTGCTTATTCCGGGGGTTCAGCTTTCTTT
CSAYSGGSAFF
>.|TRBD1|TRBV5-6|TRBJ2-3
TGTGCCAGCAGCGCACGGACAGGTATTACAGATACGCAGTATTTT
CASSARTGITDTQYF
>.|.|TRBV12-3/TRBV12-4|TRBJ2-7
TGTGCCAGCAGTCCCCGGGGGTACGAGCAGTACTTC
CASSPRGYEQYF
>.|TRBD2|TRBV3-1/TRBV3-2|TRBJ2-5
TGTGCCAGCAGCCCCCAGCGGGGGGAGGGCGGAGAGACCCAGTACTTC
CASSPQRGEGGETQYF
>.|.|TRBV21-1|TRBJ1-4
TGTGCCAGCAGCAAATGGTACAGATCGAATAAACTGTTTTTT
CASSKWYRSNKLFF
>.|.|TRBV6-9|TRBJ1-4
TGTGCCAGCAGTTACGGAGGTGGAACTAATGAAAAACTGTTTTTT
CASSYGGGTNEKLFF
>once|TRBD1|TRBV11-2|TRBJ1-4
TGTGCCAGCAGCTTAGGCCCAGGGGGCGCAGGTGGAAAACTGTTTTTT
CASSLGPGGAGGKLFF
>once|TRBD1|TRBV5-4|TRBJ2-5
TGTGCCAGCAGCTTCCGGGACAGGCAAGAGACCCAGTACTTC
CASSFRDRQETQYF
>once|.|TRBV19|TRBJ1-6
TGTGCCAGTAGTATGTTACAATATAATTCACCCCTCCACTTT
CASSMLQYNSPLHF
>.|.|TRBV7-7|TRBJ2-3
TGTGCTAGCAGCTTAGGGCCAGGGCAAGCAGATACGCAGTATTTT
CASSLGPGQADTQYF
>.|.|TRBV24-1|TRBJ2-1
TGTGCCACCAGTGATTATGAGGGCGTAGGCTACAATGAGCAGTTCTTC
CATSDYEGVGYNEQFF
>.|.|TRBV2|TRBJ1-5
TGTGCCAGCAGTACAGGTTTAGGTCAGCCCCAGCATTTT
CASSTGLGQPQHF
>.|TRBD1|TRBV5-4|TRBJ1-6
TGTGCCAGCAGCTTTCAGGGGGCGAATTCACCCCTCCACTTT
CASSFQGANSPLHF
>.|TRBD1|TRBV7-2|TRBJ2-2
TGTGCCAGCAACACAGGGGGCAGTATCGGGGAGCTGTTTTTT
CASNTGGSIGELFF
>.|.|TRBV28|TRBJ1-1
TGTGCCAGCAGTTTTGCGGGAGGTAGGGGCACTGAAGCTTTCTTT
CASSFAGGRGTEAFF
>few|.|TRBV5-1|TRBJ2-5
TGCGCCAGCAGTCCGGGCAGGGGTGGGGGAGAGACCCAGTACTTC
CASSPGRGGGETQYF
>.|.|TRBV7-2|TRBJ2-5
TGTGCCAGCAGCTTATCAGGGCTAGAGACCCAGTACTTC
CASSLSGLETQYF
>.|.|TRBV27|TRBJ1-1
TGTGCCAGCAGCCCTGGACTGAGTCCACACACTGAAGCTTTCTTT
CASSPGLSPHTEAFF
>.|TRBD1|TRBV28|TRBJ1-2
TGTGCCAGCAACAGGGGTCGAGGCTACACCTTC
CASNRGRGYTF
>.|.|TRBV28|TRBJ2-7
TGTGCCAGCACCACTCCCCCCTACGAGCAGTACTTC
CASTTPPYEQYF
>.|.|TRBV10-2|TRBJ1-5
TGCGCCAGCAGTGACGGGGAACAGCCCCAGCATTTT
CASSDGEQPQHF
>once|TRBD1|TRBV24-1|TRBJ1-2
TGTGCCACCAGTGATTCGAACAGGGGTGGCTACACCTTC
CATSDSNRGGYTF
>.|.|TRBV4-3|TRBJ1-1
TGCGCCAGCAGCCAAGATTCCGGCAGGGTAGTTTTCTTT
CASSQDSGRVVFF
>.|TRBD1|TRBV11-2|TRBJ1-2
TGTGCCAGCAGCTTAGGGACAGGGGGCGCCTCGGTCGATGGCTACACCTTC
CASSLGTGGASVDGYTF
>few|.|TRBV3-1/TRBV3-2|TRBJ2-2
TGTGCCAGCAGCCATTTGTGGGCCGAAAACACCGGGGAGCTGTTTTTT
CASSHLWAENTGELFF
>.|.|TRBV5-1|TRBJ1-3
TGCGCCAGCAGCTTGGATCCGTTCTCTGGAAACACCATATATTTT
CASSLDPFSGNTIYF